A single sample gave rise to the 30 T cell receptor beta chains below, sequenced in a study of cytomegalovirus exposure and HLA in healthy donors. 13 Jbeta primers and 60 Vbeta primers were used for the PCR. Measured with immunoSEQ multiplex PCR; TCRdb has only the in-frame clones, and not every one. The table records 100,000 to 150,000 clones, about 10% of them present only once. Sequencing was performed on PBMCs. Every receptor here comes from a woman under 30 in good health and CMV-seropositive.

The gene calls are TRBV29-1 and TRBJ1-2; D uncertain. The CDR3 is 12 amino acids. CDR1 SQVTM and CDR2 ANQGSEA come from the germline V gene. The V and J ends lost 7 bases and 1 base respectively, with 10 bases between them. In nucleotides, the CDR3 is TGCAGCGGAACGCAGGATAACTATGGCTACACCTTC. Amino acids: CSGTQDNYGYTF.

V is TRBV19 and J is TRBJ2-1; D might be TRBD2 (5 bases). V lost 4 bases, J lost 0 bases, and 19 bases lay in between. There are 18 residues in the CDR3. Germline V gives CDR1 LNHDA, CDR2 SQIVND (reference sequence). The CDR3 protein is CASSRGVDHPSSYNEQFF. The CDR3 nucleotides are TGTGCCAGTAGTAGGGGAGTGGACCACCCTAGCTCCTACAATGAGCAGTTCTTC.

There are a few counts of this clone. The chain's CDR3 is CASSPNADEQFF. In nucleotides, the CDR3 is TGTGCCAGCAGCCCCAATGCGGATGAGCAGTTCTTC. J is TRBJ2-1 and V is TRBV11-3; D remains unclear. Trimming removed 5 bases from V and 8 bases from J, with 10 bases in between. The CDR3 is 12 amino acids. The germline gives CDR1 SGHNT, CDR2 YENEEA.

The rearrangement links TRBV9 to TRBJ1-5, with D perhaps TRBD1 (6 bases). Germline V CDR1 and CDR2: SGDLS, YYNGEE. Trimming removed 4 bases from V and 6 bases from J, with 14 bases in between. The CDR3 is 14 amino acids. The CDR3 region has the DNA TGTGCCAGCAGCCCGAGAGGGGGGGCTCAGCCCCAGCATTTT. Residues: CASSPRGGAQPQHF.

The V and J genes are TRBV7-8 and TRBJ1-3; D is unclear. The CDR3 is 17 residues long. The V gene's germline CDR1 is SGHVS and CDR2 FQNEAQ. V dropped 2 bases and J dropped 0 bases, with 14 bases sitting between them. The CDR3 sequence is CASSLPGGLDSGNTIYF. The DNA of the CDR3 is TGTGCCAGCAGCTTACCTGGCGGACTCGACTCTGGAAACACCATATATTTT.

With regard to this clone: Other DNA sequences in the same sample also yield this CDR3. This chain joins TRBV6-6 and TRBJ2-1; D not resolved. The V and J ends lost 0 bases and 5 bases respectively, with 8 bases between them. The CDR3 consists of 14 residues. Germline V gene data show CDR1 as MNHNY and CDR2 as SVGAGI (reference sequence). This chain's CDR3 is CASSYSRLNNEQFF. CDR3 nucleotides: TGTGCCAGCAGTTACTCGAGGCTCAACAATGAGCAGTTCTTC.

This clone turned up a few times. CDR3 loop: CAWSGPFTNIRNTGELFF. The CDR3 DNA reads TGTGCCTGGAGTGGGCCTTTTACCAATATAAGGAACACCGGGGAGCTGTTTTTT. The chain uses TRBV30 and TRBJ2-2; D not resolved. Germline CDR1 reads GTSNPN; CDR2 reads SVGIG (reference sequence). The CDR3 contains 18 residues. V was shortened by 1 base and J by 1 base, with 19 bases between the two germline ends.

The table lists this clone with a few counts. The chain recombines TRBV9 with TRBJ1-4; TRBD1 agrees at 8 bases. This CDR3 is 16 amino acids long. J gave up 7 bases and V 0 bases, and 8 bases lay outside the gene matches. Germline loops: CDR1 SGDLS, CDR2 YYNGEE. CDR3 DNA: TGTGCCAGCAGCGTAGGGGCAGGGGGCGCCCCTGAAAAACTGTTTTTT. Protein product: CASSVGAGGAPEKLFF.

This chain links TRBV7-8 with TRBJ2-7; 7 nucleotides agree with TRBD1. Germline trimming cut 1 base from V and 0 bases from J; bases unmatched to any gene: 6. The CDR3 extends over 16 amino acids. CDR1 is SGHVS, CDR2 FQNEAQ, per germline. The CDR3 DNA is TGTGCCAGCAGCTTAGAACAGGGGTCAGCCTCCTACGAGCAGTACTTC. Its protein product is CASSLEQGSASYEQYF.

The rearrangement uses TRBV7-9 and TRBJ2-7; possible D gene TRBD1, 6 bases. V dropped 7 bases and J dropped 2 bases, with 15 bases sitting between them. The CDR3 length is 14 residues. Germline CDR1 reads SEHNR; CDR2 reads FQNEAQ (reference sequence). CDR3 bases: TGTGCCAGCACCCGGGCAGGGGTTGCCTACGAGCAGTACTTC. Translated: CASTRAGVAYEQYF.

Points on this clone: In the same sample, other DNA sequences code for this CDR3. The genes are TRBV6-5 and TRBJ2-5, with D possibly being TRBD2 (7 bases). Germline V gene sequence: CDR1 MNHEY, CDR2 SVGAGI. The CDR3 sequence is 15 residues long. The V end lost 6 bases, the J end lost 2 bases, and 16 bases lay between the germline ends. The chain's CDR3 is CASRRGAGDQETQYF. DNA of the CDR3: TGTGCCAGCAGACGGGGGGCGGGTGATCAAGAGACCCAGTACTTC.

This clone was seen a few times. V gene TRBV5-6 combines with J gene TRBJ2-5, with D possibly being TRBD1 (6 bases). Germline V gene data show CDR1 as SGHDT and CDR2 as YYEEEE. This CDR3 region has 14 residues. V was trimmed by 0 bases and J by 1 base, leaving 7 bases between them. CDR3: CASSLGGRQETQYF. In nucleotides, the CDR3 is TGTGCCAGCAGCTTGGGGGGGCGCCAAGAGACCCAGTACTTC.

This clone appeared a few times. The chain is built from TRBV5-4 and TRBJ2-3; D remains unclear. This CDR3 comprises 16 residues. Deletions cut 2 bases from V and 0 bases from J, with 13 bases between. Germline CDR1 and CDR2: SGHNT and YYREEE (reference sequence). The CDR3 DNA follows: TGTGCCAGCAGCTTTAAGCAGGTGGTTAGCACAGATACGCAGTATTTT. It encodes CASSFKQVVSTDTQYF.

This clone was recorded a few times. The rearrangement uses TRBV27 and TRBJ1-1; no clear D gene. Trimming pared 7 bases from V and 0 bases from J, leaving 9 bases between. From germline, CDR1 is MNHEY and CDR2 SMNVEV (reference sequence). This CDR3 is built from 13 residues. The CDR3 DNA is TGTGCCAGCACCGGGTCTCTGAACACTGAAGCTTTCTTT. Its protein is CASTGSLNTEAFF.

The V call is TRBV5-6, the J call TRBJ2-2, with 7 bases identical to TRBD2. With 0 bases clipped from V and 4 bases from J, the junction kept 6 bases outside the gene matches. Germline V gives CDR1 SGHDT, CDR2 YYEEEE. The CDR3 covers 16 residues. Here the CDR3 DNA reads TGTGCCAGCAGCTTGGTTCTAGCGGCTCCCACCGGGGAGCTGTTTTTT. This gives the protein CASSLVLAAPTGELFF.

The J gene is TRBJ1-1, the V gene TRBV14; D possibly corresponds to TRBD1 (5 bases). Germline assignment: CDR1 SGHDN and CDR2 FVKESK. The CDR3 has 13 residues. V lost 3 bases and J lost 7, with 12 bases in between. The CDR3, as DNA: TGTGCCAGCAGCCACACGGGGGTTGTTGAAGCTTTCTTT. This encodes CASSHTGVVEAFF.

This clone was counted between two and nine times. The chain links TRBV29-1 to TRBJ1-1; TRBD1 is a possible D gene (5 bases). The CDR3 runs to 12 residues. Germline-derived CDR1 and CDR2 are SQVTM and ANQGSEA. V dropped 4 bases and J dropped 2 bases, with 8 bases sitting between them. In nucleotides, the CDR3 is TGCAGCGTTGGGACACAAAACACTGAAGCTTTCTTT. Encoded protein: CSVGTQNTEAFF.

A few counts support this clone. The chain employs TRBV18 and TRBJ2-1; 13 bases map to TRBD2. Looked up from germline, CDR1 is KGHSH and CDR2 is LQKENI. This CDR3 is built from 18 residues. V shed 1 base, J shed 4 bases, and the junction held 7 bases outside the gene matches. DNA of the CDR3: TGTGCCAGCTCACCACTTACTAGCGGGAGGGCTATATACAATGAGCAGTTCTTC. It translates to CASSPLTSGRAIYNEQFF.

J is TRBJ2-4 and V is TRBV18; possibly TRBD1 for D (5 bases). The germline V gene encodes CDR1 KGHSH and CDR2 LQKENI. The V end was cut by 3 bases, the J end by 3 bases, with 15 bases between. The CDR3 is made up of 16 amino acids. CDR3 in DNA: TGTGCCAGCTCACCCCCGACAGCCGGTAGCAAAAACATTCAGTACTTC. Its protein product is CASSPPTAGSKNIQYF.

This clone was picked up a small number of times. This sequence joins TRBV6-6 and TRBJ1-1, with D possibly matching TRBD1 (6 bases). CDR1 is MNHNY and CDR2 is SVGAGI in the germline V gene (reference sequence). The CDR3 runs 16 residues. Trimming took 5 bases from V and 3 from J, leaving 19 bases between them. The CDR3: CASSPGQSLRYTEAFF. CDR3 in DNA: TGTGCCAGCAGTCCCGGACAGTCCTTAAGGTACACTGAAGCTTTCTTT.

This clone was counted only a few times. This rearrangement joins TRBV2 to TRBJ2-3, with 7 nucleotides matching TRBD1. CDR1 is SNHLY, CDR2 FYNNEI, per germline. The CDR3 sequence is 16 residues long. After removal of 8 bases from V and 4 bases from J, the junction contained 15 bases not matched to a gene. The CDR3 DNA follows: TGTGCCAGCTTTTCCCCCCGACAGGGTGGCGCAGATACGCAGTATTTT. This translates into CASFSPRQGGADTQYF.

The rearrangement links TRBV6-1 to TRBJ2-7; D possibly corresponds to TRBD1 (5 bases). The germline V gene has CDR1 MNHNS and CDR2 SASEGT. This CDR3 contains 15 residues. Trimming removed 4 bases from V and 2 bases from J, with 15 bases in between. Here the CDR3 reads CASSGVGDRPYEQYF. The CDR3 nucleotides read TGTGCCAGCAGTGGGGTAGGGGATCGCCCCTACGAGCAGTACTTC.

This clone was found a few times. The chain is built from TRBV5-4 and TRBJ2-2, with D hard to call. The CDR3 runs 14 residues. Trimming cost V 7 bases and J 6 bases, with 16 bases left between them. Looked up from germline, CDR1 is SGHNT and CDR2 is YYREEE (reference sequence). The CDR3 DNA is TGTGCCAGCTCCTTTGAGGTGGTGTCCGGGGAGCTGTTTTTT. It yields the protein CASSFEVVSGELFF.

This clone was seen repeatedly, ten times or more. The chain links TRBV5-4 to TRBJ2-7, with 9 positions matching TRBD1. CDR3 length: 15 residues. CDR1 is SGHNT and CDR2 is YYREEE in the germline V gene (reference sequence). V gave up 4 bases and J gave up 3 bases; unmatched junction bases: 8. The CDR3 here is CASSGGGTGLYEQYF. The CDR3, as DNA: TGTGCCAGCAGCGGAGGCGGGACAGGGCTCTACGAGCAGTACTTC.

This clone showed up just a few times. The chain is built from TRBV11-2 and TRBJ2-7; possibly TRBD1 for D (5 bases). There are 15 residues in the CDR3. CDR1 SGHAT and CDR2 FQNNGV come from the germline V gene. The ends were cut back, 0 bases at V and 3 bases at J, with 12 bases in the middle. CDR3 sequence (DNA): TGTGCCAGCAGCTTAGAGGGGCAGGTGGGCTACGAGCAGTACTTC. It codes for CASSLEGQVGYEQYF.

This chain uses TRBV30 with TRBJ1-6; possibly TRBD1 for D (5 bases). The CDR3 runs 14 residues. CDR1 and CDR2 (germline): GTSNPN, SVGIG (reference sequence). Trimming took off 2 bases at V and 10 bases at J, with 15 bases between the two ends. CDR3 bases: TGTGCCTGGAGTCCTAAGGGGAATCAATCACCCCTCCACTTT. Protein sequence: CAWSPKGNQSPLHF. Full variable domain (remainder filled in from reference TRBV30 and TRBJ1-6): SQTIHQWPATLVQPVGSPLSLECTVEGTSNPNLYWYRQAAGRGLQLLFYSVGIGQISSEVPQNLSASRPQDRQFILSSKKLLLSDSGFYLCAWSPKGNQSPLHFGNGTRLTVT.

V is TRBV28 and J is TRBJ2-7; maybe TRBD2 (6 bases). V gave up 9 bases and J gave up 0 bases, with 21 bases separating them. Per the germline V gene, CDR1 is MDHEN and CDR2 is SYDVKM. The CDR3 sequence is 16 residues long. CDR3 nucleotide sequence: TGTGCCAGTTCTCCTGGAGGGAGCGCGAGCTCCTACGAGCAGTACTTC. Translated, it gives CASSPGGSASSYEQYF.

The J gene is TRBJ1-5, the V gene TRBV19; TRBD1 is a possible D gene (6 bases). Germline CDR1 is LNHDA and CDR2 is SQIVND (reference sequence). The CDR3 covers 14 residues. V was pared by 5 bases and J by 3 bases, with 11 bases between. The CDR3 is CASSFRDNNQPQHF. Written as DNA, the CDR3 is TGTGCCAGTAGTTTCCGGGACAACAATCAGCCCCAGCATTTT.

The CDR3 coding sequence is TGTGCCAGCGGGGCTAGTTCATCCGGGGAGCTGTTTTTT. This translates into CASGASSSGELFF. The chain links TRBV9 to TRBJ2-2; a possible D gene is TRBD1 (5 bases). Trimming pared 7 bases from V and 6 bases from J, leaving 13 bases between. The CDR3 length is 13 residues. CDR1 is SGDLS, CDR2 YYNGEE, per germline.

The chain's CDR3 is CASSQVWQGTYEQYF. The CDR3 nucleotides are TGCGCCAGCAGCCAAGTATGGCAGGGGACCTACGAGCAGTACTTC. The chain joins TRBV4-1 to TRBJ2-7; TRBD1 might be the D (6 bases). Trimming cost V 1 base and J 2 bases, with 12 bases left between them. The CDR3 is 15 residues long. Looked up from germline, CDR1 is MGHRA and CDR2 is YSYEKL.